These T cell receptor beta chains were read from a single sample in a study of OX40 agonist ivuxolimab in advanced cancers. The repertoire was sequenced with immunoSEQ multiplex PCR; TCRdb's copy has only in-frame clones and lacks some. There are under 85,000 clones in the sample; approximately 90% occur only once, and 0.45% to 0.6% lies in the top ten. The source material was CD4+ or CD8+ T cells sorted from blood, sampled in a trial of the OX40 agonist ivuxolimab. Receptors were obtained from an adult with an advanced solid tumor such as melanoma, head and neck, liver or kidney cancer. CDR3s include the opening cysteine and the closing phenylalanine or tryptophan. The D gene is left open where the match is weak. A clone size is listed for some rows: how often the clone was seen (once, few, many), or a class if it is expanded.

>-|-|TRBJ2-6|TRBV27
TGTGCCAGCAGTTCACTTACTGGGGCCAACGTCCTGACTTTC
CASSSLTGANVLTF
>-|once|TRBJ1-5|TRBV19
TGTGCCAGTAGTATAAGCAATCAGCCCCAGCATTTT
CASSISNQPQHF
>-|-|TRBJ1-1|TRBV5-1
TGCGCCAGCAGCGCGGGGGGAACTGAAGCTTTCTTT
CASSAGGTEAFF
>-|-|TRBJ1-5|TRBV4-2
TGTGCCAGCAGCCAGTTCGGGGACGGCAATCAGCCCCAGCATTTT
CASSQFGDGNQPQHF
>-|-|TRBJ2-5|TRBV7-3
TGTGCCAGCAGCCTAACCCGATCGTACCAAGAGACCCAGTACTTC
CASSLTRSYQETQYF
>-|-|TRBJ2-1|TRBV6-1
TGTGCCAGTTCTCCGGGGGTGGGGAATGAGCAGTTCTTC
CASSPGVGNEQFF
>-|once|TRBJ2-4|TRBV14
TGTGCCAGCAGCCCCGGCACAACCCCTAACATTCAGTACTTC
CASSPGTTPNIQYF
>TRBD1|-|TRBJ1-3|TRBV7-6
TGTGCCAGCAGCTTAGCAAACAGGGGCGACACCATATATTTT
CASSLANRGDTIYF
>TRBD1|-|TRBJ1-2|TRBV29-1
TGCAGCGTTGAAGTTCTGGCAGGGGGAGGCTACACCTTC
CSVEVLAGGGYTF
>TRBD1|-|TRBJ1-2|TRBV25-1
TGTGCCAGCAGCGACAGGGTCTATGGCTACACCTTC
CASSDRVYGYTF
>-|-|TRBJ2-4|TRBV5-1
TGCGCCAGCAGCTTACTCGCAGCCTCCAAAAACATTCAGTACTTC
CASSLLAASKNIQYF
>-|-|TRBJ2-4|TRBV5-4
TGTGCCAGCAGCACCCCCGGGGAGGGGGGGAACATTCAGTACTTC
CASSTPGEGGNIQYF
>TRBD1|-|TRBJ1-2|TRBV18
TGTGCCAGCTCACCATTGGGGACAGGACCCAACTATGGCTACACCTTC
CASSPLGTGPNYGYTF
>TRBD1|-|TRBJ1-2|TRBV5-4
TGTGCCAGCAGCTTGGGGGGGTTCCGGGACAGGAGGTACTTC
CASSLGGFRDRRYF
>TRBD1|once|TRBJ2-5|TRBV6-6
TGTGCCAGCAGTGCCAGGGACAGACAAGAGACCCAGTACTTC
CASSARDRQETQYF
>-|once|TRBJ1-1|TRBV7-9
TGTGCCAGCAGCTTACTGAGTTTGGGCACTGAAGCTTTCTTT
CASSLLSLGTEAFF
>-|once|TRBJ2-7|TRBV29-1
TGCAGCGCCCAAGGGGACGGACTGGGGGTCGAGCAGTACTTC
CSAQGDGLGVEQYF
>-|-|TRBJ2-1|TRBV7-3
TGTGCCAGCAGCTTACCCGGCAATGAGCAGTTCTTC
CASSLPGNEQFF
>-|-|TRBJ2-2|TRBV5-4
TGTGCCAGCAGCCAGGGGGGACCGGGACGGACTTCCCCCTACACCGGGGAGCTGTTTTTT
CASSQGGPGRTSPYTGELFF
>-|-|TRBJ1-1|TRBV14
TGTGCCAGCAGCGTACAGGGGAACACTGAAGCTTTCTTT
CASSVQGNTEAFF
>-|-|TRBJ2-7|TRBV7-3
TGTGCCAGCAGCTACAGGTCTAACGACGAGCAGTACTTC
CASSYRSNDEQYF
>-|-|TRBJ1-4|TRBV5-5
TGTGCCAGCAGCTTGCTCGGACAAAAGGAAAAACTGTTTTTT
CASSLLGQKEKLFF
>-|-|TRBJ1-5|TRBV11-2
TGTGCCAGCAGCTTAGCCCCCCGACAGGATAGCAATCAGCCCCAGCATTTT
CASSLAPRQDSNQPQHF
>-|-|TRBJ2-5|TRBV10-3
TGTGCCACCCTGCCCCGTTTCCAAGAGACCCAGTACTTC
CATLPRFQETQYF
>-|-|TRBJ2-3|TRBV19
TGTGCCAGTAAGGGCAGGGGAACAGATACGCAGTATTTT
CASKGRGTDTQYF
>TRBD1|-|TRBJ1-5|TRBV6-5
TGTGCCAGCAGTCAACAGGGGAGTCAGCCCCAGCATTTT
CASSQQGSQPQHF
>-|-|TRBJ2-5|TRBV7-2
TGTGCCAGCAGCTCCGCGAGGGGGTTAGAGACCCAGTACTTC
CASSSARGLETQYF
>-|-|TRBJ1-1|TRBV7-6
TGTGCCAGCAGCTCTACACCTAGGGTCACTGAAGCTTTCTTT
CASSSTPRVTEAFF
>-|-|TRBJ2-1|TRBV5-1
TGCGCCAGCAGCTTGTCGGACGGGGCGGGGGAGCAGTTCTTC
CASSLSDGAGEQFF
>TRBD1|-|TRBJ1-2|TRBV6-5
TGTGCCAGCAGCGCGACAGGGCACTATGGCTACACCTTC
CASSATGHYGYTF
>-|-|TRBJ1-4|TRBV5-1
TGCGCCAGCAGCTTGGTAGGCAGTGCAACTAATGAAAAACTGTTTTTT
CASSLVGSATNEKLFF
>TRBD1|-|TRBJ2-1|TRBV5-1
TGCGCCAGCAGCTTGAGGACAGGGGACAATGAGCAGTTCTTC
CASSLRTGDNEQFF
>TRBD1|once|TRBJ1-2|TRBV6-6
TGTGCCAGCAGTTATCCCGGACAGGCGGAGTATGGCTACACCTTC
CASSYPGQAEYGYTF
>-|-|TRBJ2-3|TRBV28
TGTGCCAGCAGTTTATTACTAGCCGGTGATACGCAGTATTTT
CASSLLLAGDTQYF
>TRBD2|-|TRBJ2-3|TRBV9
TGTGCCAGCAGCGGTAACCCGGGGGGGCAAGCAGATACGCAGTATTTT
CASSGNPGGQADTQYF
>-|few|TRBJ2-5|TRBV5-6
TGTGCCAGCAGCTTTGGTAGTGGGGGGTCCCGGGGCGAGACCCAGTACTTC
CASSFGSGGSRGETQYF
>-|-|TRBJ1-4|TRBV4-3
TGCGCCAGCAGCCAAGATGGGGGCGCAGGAGAAAAACTGTTTTTT
CASSQDGGAGEKLFF
>TRBD1|-|TRBJ2-7|TRBV10-3
TGTGCCATCAGTGAGTTCGGGACAGGGAACGAGCAGTACTTC
CAISEFGTGNEQYF
>-|-|TRBJ1-2|TRBV28
TGTGCCAGCAGTTTAGTGGGCTTAGACAACTATGGCTACACCTTC
CASSLVGLDNYGYTF
>-|-|TRBJ2-5|TRBV7-2
TGTGCCAGCAGCTCGGACATCCAAGAGACCCAGTACTTC
CASSSDIQETQYF
>-|-|TRBJ1-3|TRBV5-1
TGCGCCAGCAGAAGGAGCAACTCTGGAAACACCATATATTTT
CASRRSNSGNTIYF
>-|-|TRBJ2-3|TRBV19
TGTGCCAGTAGTGCCAGGGGTAGGGGCGATTGGACAGATACGCAGTATTTT
CASSARGRGDWTDTQYF
>TRBD1|-|TRBJ2-4|TRBV7-2
TGTGCCAGCAGCCAAACAGGACAGGGGAACATTCAGTACTTC
CASSQTGQGNIQYF
>-|-|TRBJ2-3|TRBV5-4
TGTGCCAGCAGCGCCCTACAGGGACCACTCACAGATACGCAGTATTTT
CASSALQGPLTDTQYF
>-|-|TRBJ2-7|TRBV6-1
TGTGCCAGCAGTGAAGGGCAGGGGGGTATCTACGAGCAGTACTTC
CASSEGQGGIYEQYF
>-|-|TRBJ1-2|TRBV2
TGTGCCAGCAGTGAAAGGGGAGGGGACGGCTACACCTTC
CASSERGGDGYTF
>-|-|TRBJ1-3|TRBV2
TGTGCCAGCAGCAGTTCACGGGACACCATATATTTT
CASSSSRDTIYF
>-|once|TRBJ1-2|TRBV5-1
TGCGCCAGCAGCCCGCAGACAGGCCATGGCTACACCTTC
CASSPQTGHGYTF
>TRBD1|-|TRBJ1-1|TRBV5-8
TGTGCCAGCAGCAGCGACAGGGACACTGAAGCTTTCTTT
CASSSDRDTEAFF